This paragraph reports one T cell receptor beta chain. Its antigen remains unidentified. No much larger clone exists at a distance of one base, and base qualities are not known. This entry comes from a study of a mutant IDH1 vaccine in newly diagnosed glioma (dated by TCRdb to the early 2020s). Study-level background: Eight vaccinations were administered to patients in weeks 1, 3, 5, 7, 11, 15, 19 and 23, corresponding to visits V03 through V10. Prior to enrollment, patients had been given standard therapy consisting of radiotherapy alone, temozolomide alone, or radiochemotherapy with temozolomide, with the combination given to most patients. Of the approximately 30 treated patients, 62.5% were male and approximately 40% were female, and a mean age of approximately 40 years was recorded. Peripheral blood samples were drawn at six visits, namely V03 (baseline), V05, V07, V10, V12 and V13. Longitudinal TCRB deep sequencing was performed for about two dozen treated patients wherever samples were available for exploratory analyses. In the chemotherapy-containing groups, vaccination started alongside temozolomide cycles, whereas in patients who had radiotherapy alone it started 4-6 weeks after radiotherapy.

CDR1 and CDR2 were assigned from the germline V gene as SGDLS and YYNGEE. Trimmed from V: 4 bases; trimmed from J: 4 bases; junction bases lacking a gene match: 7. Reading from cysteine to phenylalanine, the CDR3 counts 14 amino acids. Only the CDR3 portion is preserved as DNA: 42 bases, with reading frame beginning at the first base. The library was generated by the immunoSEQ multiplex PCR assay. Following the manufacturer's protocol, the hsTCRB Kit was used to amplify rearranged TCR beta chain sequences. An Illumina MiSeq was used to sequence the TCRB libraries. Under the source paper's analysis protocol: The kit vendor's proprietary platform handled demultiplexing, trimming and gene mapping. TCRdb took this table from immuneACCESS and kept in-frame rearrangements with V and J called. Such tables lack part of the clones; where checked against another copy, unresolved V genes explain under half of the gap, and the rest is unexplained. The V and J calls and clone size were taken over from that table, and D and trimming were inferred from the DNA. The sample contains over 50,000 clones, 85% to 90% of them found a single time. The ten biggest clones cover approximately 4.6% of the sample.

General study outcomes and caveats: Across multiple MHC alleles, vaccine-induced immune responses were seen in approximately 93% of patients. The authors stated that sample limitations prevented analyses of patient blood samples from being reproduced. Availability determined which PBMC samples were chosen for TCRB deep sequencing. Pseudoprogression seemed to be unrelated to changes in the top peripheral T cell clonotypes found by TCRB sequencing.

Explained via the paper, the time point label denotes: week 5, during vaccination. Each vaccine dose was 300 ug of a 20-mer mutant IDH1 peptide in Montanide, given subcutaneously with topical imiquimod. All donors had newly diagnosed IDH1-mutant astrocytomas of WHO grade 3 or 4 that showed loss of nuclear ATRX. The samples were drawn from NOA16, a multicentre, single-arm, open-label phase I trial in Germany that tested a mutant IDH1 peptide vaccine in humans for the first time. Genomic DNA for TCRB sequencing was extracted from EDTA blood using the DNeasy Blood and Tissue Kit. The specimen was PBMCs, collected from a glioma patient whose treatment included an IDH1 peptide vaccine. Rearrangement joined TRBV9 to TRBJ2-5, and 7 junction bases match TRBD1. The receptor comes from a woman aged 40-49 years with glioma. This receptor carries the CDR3 CASSKRQGGETQYF. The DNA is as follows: TGTGCCAGCAGCAAACGACAGGGCGGAGAGACCCAGTACTTC.